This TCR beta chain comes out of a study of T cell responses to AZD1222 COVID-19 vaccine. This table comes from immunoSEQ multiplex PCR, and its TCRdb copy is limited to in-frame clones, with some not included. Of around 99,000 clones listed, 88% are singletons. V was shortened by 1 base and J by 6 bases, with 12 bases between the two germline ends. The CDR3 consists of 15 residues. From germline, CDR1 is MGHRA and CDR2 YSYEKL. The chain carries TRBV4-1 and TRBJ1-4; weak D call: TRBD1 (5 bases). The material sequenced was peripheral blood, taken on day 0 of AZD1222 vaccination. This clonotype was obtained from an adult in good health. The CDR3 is CASSQAGTGDEKLFF. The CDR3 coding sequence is TGCGCCAGCAGCCAAGCCGGGACTGGGGATGAAAAACTGTTTTTT.